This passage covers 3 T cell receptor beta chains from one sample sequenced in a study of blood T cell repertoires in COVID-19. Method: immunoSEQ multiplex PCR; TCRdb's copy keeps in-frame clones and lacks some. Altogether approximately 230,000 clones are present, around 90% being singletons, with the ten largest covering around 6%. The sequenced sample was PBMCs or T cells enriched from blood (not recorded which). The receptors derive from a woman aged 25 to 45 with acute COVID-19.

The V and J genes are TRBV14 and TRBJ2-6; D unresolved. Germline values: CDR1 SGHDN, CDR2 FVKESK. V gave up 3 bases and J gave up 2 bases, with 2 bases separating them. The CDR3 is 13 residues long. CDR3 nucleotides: TGTGCCAGCAGCCACGCTGGGGCCAACGTCCTGACTTTC. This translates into CASSHAGANVLTF.

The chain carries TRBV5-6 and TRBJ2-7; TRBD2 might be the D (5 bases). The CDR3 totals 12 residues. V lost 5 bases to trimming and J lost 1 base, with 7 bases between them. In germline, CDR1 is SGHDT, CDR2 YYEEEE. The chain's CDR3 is CASSGSSYEQYF. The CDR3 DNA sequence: TGTGCCAGCAGTGGGAGTTCCTACGAGCAGTACTTC.

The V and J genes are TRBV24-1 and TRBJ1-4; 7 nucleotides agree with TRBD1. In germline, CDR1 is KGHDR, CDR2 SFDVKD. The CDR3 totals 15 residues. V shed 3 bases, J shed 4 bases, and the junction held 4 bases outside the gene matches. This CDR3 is CATSDPDRVNEKLFF. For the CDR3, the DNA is TGTGCCACCAGTGATCCCGACAGGGTTAATGAAAAACTGTTTTTT.